The rows below give T cell receptor beta chains drawn from one sample of a study of T cells after yellow fever vaccination. TCRdb independently ran MiXCR on the 5' RACE reads; one entry per CDR3 protein. This sample has some 300,000 distinct CDR3 sequences, with roughly 9% found just once. The source was CD4+ T cells sorted from PBMCs, collected 5 days after the yellow fever booster vaccination. Receptor source: a man between 18 and 35 years old who received the YFV17D yellow fever vaccine. The conserved cysteine and the conserved F or W are not part of the CDR3 here. Each record gives: J gene, CDR3 length, V gene, CDR3 protein.

J gene: TRBJ1-5
CDR3 length: 13
V gene: TRBV4-2
CDR3 protein: ASSQVRGGNQPQH

J gene: TRBJ2-1
CDR3 length: 10
V gene: TRBV5-1
CDR3 protein: ASSLVSSPQF

J gene: TRBJ1-2
CDR3 length: 11
V gene: TRBV12-3/TRBV12-4
CDR3 protein: ASSFKGAYGYT

J gene: TRBJ1-2
CDR3 length: 11
V gene: TRBV5-1
CDR3 protein: ASSLAWESGYT

J gene: TRBJ2-1
CDR3 length: 12
V gene: TRBV27
CDR3 protein: ASSYGQRYNEQF

J gene: TRBJ2-7
CDR3 length: 13
V gene: TRBV7-9
CDR3 protein: ASRRGLGSSYEQY

J gene: TRBJ1-6
CDR3 length: 13
V gene: TRBV6-5
CDR3 protein: ASSYQSGAESPLH

J gene: TRBJ2-7
CDR3 length: 14
V gene: TRBV6-2/TRBV6-3
CDR3 protein: ASSYPPRRETYEQY

J gene: TRBJ2-4
CDR3 length: 12
V gene: TRBV19
CDR3 protein: ASSPTGKVGFQY

J gene: TRBJ1-1
CDR3 length: 14
V gene: TRBV4-2
CDR3 protein: ASSQDRWGRNTEAF

J gene: TRBJ1-2
CDR3 length: 10
V gene: TRBV11-3
CDR3 protein: ASSRGTGGTT

J gene: TRBJ2-5
CDR3 length: 14
V gene: TRBV5-6
CDR3 protein: ASSLLESGVRETQY

J gene: TRBJ2-3
CDR3 length: 14
V gene: TRBV5-1
CDR3 protein: ASSLGGTLSTDTQY

J gene: TRBJ2-1
CDR3 length: 9
V gene: TRBV28
CDR3 protein: ASSYKDEQF

J gene: TRBJ1-5
CDR3 length: 12
V gene: TRBV20-1
CDR3 protein: SAYRQDGDQPQH

J gene: TRBJ2-4
CDR3 length: 12
V gene: TRBV7-3
CDR3 protein: ASSQGTVGNIQY

J gene: TRBJ1-1
CDR3 length: 12
V gene: TRBV10-2
CDR3 protein: ASSEPGMNTEAF

J gene: TRBJ1-1
CDR3 length: 9
V gene: TRBV6-5
CDR3 protein: ASTGGTEAF

J gene: TRBJ2-5
CDR3 length: 13
V gene: TRBV20-1
CDR3 protein: SARKGETYQETQY

J gene: TRBJ1-1
CDR3 length: 13
V gene: TRBV7-2
CDR3 protein: ASSFMQGGGTEAF

J gene: TRBJ1-2
CDR3 length: 16
V gene: TRBV4-3
CDR3 protein: ASSQESGQGVINYGYT

J gene: TRBJ1-4
CDR3 length: 11
V gene: TRBV30
CDR3 protein: AWSVQSNEKLF

J gene: TRBJ1-1
CDR3 length: 11
V gene: TRBV7-2
CDR3 protein: ASSLLRPDQAF

J gene: TRBJ1-2
CDR3 length: 11
V gene: TRBV20-1
CDR3 protein: SSRLGVNYGYT

J gene: TRBJ2-5
CDR3 length: 13
V gene: TRBV10-3
CDR3 protein: AISPRGTGAETQY

J gene: TRBJ2-3
CDR3 length: 10
V gene: TRBV21-1
CDR3 protein: ASSKVGDTQY

J gene: TRBJ1-5
CDR3 length: 12
V gene: TRBV2
CDR3 protein: AGRTGMYGQPQH

J gene: TRBJ1-1
CDR3 length: 10
V gene: TRBV6-5
CDR3 protein: ASSDADTEAF

J gene: TRBJ2-3
CDR3 length: 14
V gene: TRBV10-3
CDR3 protein: AIKGQGGPSTDTQY

J gene: TRBJ2-5
CDR3 length: 11
V gene: TRBV6-1
CDR3 protein: ASSSGAMETQY

J gene: TRBJ1-5
CDR3 length: 15
V gene: TRBV7-4
CDR3 protein: ASTGGGAGVGNQPQH

J gene: TRBJ1-1
CDR3 length: 11
V gene: TRBV7-3
CDR3 protein: ASSSSPNTEAF

J gene: TRBJ2-3
CDR3 length: 12
V gene: TRBV7-2
CDR3 protein: ASSLQGRGDTQY

J gene: TRBJ2-3
CDR3 length: 14
V gene: TRBV5-4
CDR3 protein: ASSQWRGGDTDTQY

J gene: TRBJ2-4
CDR3 length: 12
V gene: TRBV2
CDR3 protein: ASRADRVIAIQY

J gene: TRBJ2-3
CDR3 length: 9
V gene: TRBV6-2/TRBV6-3
CDR3 protein: ASAQSDTQY

J gene: TRBJ1-3
CDR3 length: 15
V gene: TRBV6-6
CDR3 protein: ASSYTMDRTGGNTIY

J gene: TRBJ2-3
CDR3 length: 13
V gene: TRBV5-1
CDR3 protein: ASRPGQGPTDTQY

J gene: TRBJ2-1
CDR3 length: 13
V gene: TRBV5-1
CDR3 protein: ASSSLGGEWDEQF

J gene: TRBJ2-1
CDR3 length: 12
V gene: TRBV20-1
CDR3 protein: SAGRDRAYNEQF